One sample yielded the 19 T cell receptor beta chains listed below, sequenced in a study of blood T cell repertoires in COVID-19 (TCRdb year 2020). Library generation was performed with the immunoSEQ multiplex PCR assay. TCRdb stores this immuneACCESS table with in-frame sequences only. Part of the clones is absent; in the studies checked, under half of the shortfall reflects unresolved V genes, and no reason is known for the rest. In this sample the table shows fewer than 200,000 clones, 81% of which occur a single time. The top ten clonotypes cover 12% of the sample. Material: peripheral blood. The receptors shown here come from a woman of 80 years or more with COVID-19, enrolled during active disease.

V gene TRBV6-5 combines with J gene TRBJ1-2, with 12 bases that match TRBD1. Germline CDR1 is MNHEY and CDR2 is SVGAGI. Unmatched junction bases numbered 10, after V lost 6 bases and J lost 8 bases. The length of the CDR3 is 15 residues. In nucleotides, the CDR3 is TGTGCCAGCAGCTTCTCCGGGACAGGGGGCTGGGGCTACACCTTC. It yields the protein CASSFSGTGGWGYTF.

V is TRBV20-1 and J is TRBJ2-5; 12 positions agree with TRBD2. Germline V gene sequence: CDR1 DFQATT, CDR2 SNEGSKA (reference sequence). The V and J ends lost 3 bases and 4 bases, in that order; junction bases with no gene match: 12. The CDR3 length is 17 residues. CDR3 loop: CSASRLAGGVQGETQYF. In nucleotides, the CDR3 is TGCAGTGCTAGTAGGCTAGCGGGAGGGGTGCAGGGAGAGACCCAGTACTTC.

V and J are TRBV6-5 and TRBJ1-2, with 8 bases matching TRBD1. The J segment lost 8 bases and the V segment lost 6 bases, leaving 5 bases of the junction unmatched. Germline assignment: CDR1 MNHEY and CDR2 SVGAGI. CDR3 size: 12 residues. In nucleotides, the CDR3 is TGTGCCAGCAGAAACGCAGGGGGCGGCTACACCTTC. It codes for CASRNAGGGYTF.

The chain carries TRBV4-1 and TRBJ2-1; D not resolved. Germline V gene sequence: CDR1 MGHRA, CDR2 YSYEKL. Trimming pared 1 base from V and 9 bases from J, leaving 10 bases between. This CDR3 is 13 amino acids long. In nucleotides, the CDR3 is TGCGCCAGCAGCCAAGGTGGTAGAACTGAGCAGTTCTTC. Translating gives CASSQGGRTEQFF.

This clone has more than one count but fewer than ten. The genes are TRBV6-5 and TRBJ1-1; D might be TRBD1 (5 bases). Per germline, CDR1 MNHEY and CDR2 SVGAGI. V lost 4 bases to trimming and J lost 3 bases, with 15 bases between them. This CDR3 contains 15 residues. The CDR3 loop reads CASSSSRGADTEAFF. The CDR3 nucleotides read TGTGCCAGCAGTTCTAGTAGGGGCGCGGACACTGAAGCTTTCTTT.

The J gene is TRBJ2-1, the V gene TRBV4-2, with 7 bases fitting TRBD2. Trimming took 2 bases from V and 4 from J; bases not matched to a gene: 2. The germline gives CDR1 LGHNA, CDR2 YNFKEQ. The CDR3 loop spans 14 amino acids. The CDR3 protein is CASSQPGLYNEQFF. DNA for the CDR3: TGTGCCAGCAGCCAACCGGGACTATACAATGAGCAGTTCTTC.

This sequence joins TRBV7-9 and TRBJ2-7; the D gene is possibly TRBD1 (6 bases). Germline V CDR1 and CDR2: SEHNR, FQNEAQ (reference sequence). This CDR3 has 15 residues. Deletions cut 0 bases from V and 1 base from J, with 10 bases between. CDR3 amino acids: CASSLAIGGSYEQYF. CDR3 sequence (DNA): TGTGCCAGCAGCTTAGCGATAGGGGGTTCCTACGAGCAGTACTTC.

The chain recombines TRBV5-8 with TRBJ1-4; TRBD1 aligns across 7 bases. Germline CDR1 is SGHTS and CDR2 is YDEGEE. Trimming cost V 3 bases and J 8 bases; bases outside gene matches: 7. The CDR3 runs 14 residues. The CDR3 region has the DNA TGTGCCAGCAGCTCCGGGACAGCAAGCGAAAAACTGTTTTTT. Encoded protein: CASSSGTASEKLFF.

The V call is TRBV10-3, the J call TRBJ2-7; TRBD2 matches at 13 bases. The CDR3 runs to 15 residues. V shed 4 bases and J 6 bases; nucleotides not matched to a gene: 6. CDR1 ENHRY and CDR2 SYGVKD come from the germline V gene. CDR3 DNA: TGTGCCATCAGTGGGGAACTAGCGGGAGGGGGCGAGCAGTACTTC. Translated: CAISGELAGGGEQYF.

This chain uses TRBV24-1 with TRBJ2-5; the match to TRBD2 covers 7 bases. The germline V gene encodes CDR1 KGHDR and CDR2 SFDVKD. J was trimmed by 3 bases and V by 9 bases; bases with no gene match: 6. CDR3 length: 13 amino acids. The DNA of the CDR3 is TGTGCCACCGGGCGGGAGTTTGAAGAGACCCAGTACTTC. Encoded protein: CATGREFEETQYF.

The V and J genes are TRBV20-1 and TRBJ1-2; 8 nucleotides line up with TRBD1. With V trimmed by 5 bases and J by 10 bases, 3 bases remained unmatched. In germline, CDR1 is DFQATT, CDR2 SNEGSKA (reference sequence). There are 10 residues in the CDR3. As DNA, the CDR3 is TGCAGTGCTTGGACAGGGCTCTACACCTTC. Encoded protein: CSAWTGLYTF.

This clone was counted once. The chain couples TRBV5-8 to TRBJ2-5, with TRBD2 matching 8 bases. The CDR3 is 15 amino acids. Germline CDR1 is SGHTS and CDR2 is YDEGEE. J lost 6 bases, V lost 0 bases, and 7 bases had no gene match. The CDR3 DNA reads TGTGCCAGCAGCTTGGGGACTAGCCTGCGACAGACCCAGTACTTC. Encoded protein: CASSLGTSLRQTQYF.

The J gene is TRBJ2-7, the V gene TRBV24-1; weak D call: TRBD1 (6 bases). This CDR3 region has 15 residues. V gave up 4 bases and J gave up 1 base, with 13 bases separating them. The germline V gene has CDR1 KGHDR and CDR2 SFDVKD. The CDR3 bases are TGTGCCACCAGTGACCCCTCGACAGGTTCCTACGAGCAGTACTTC. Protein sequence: CATSDPSTGSYEQYF.

Here the CDR3 reads CASSSSPSSYEQYF. The CDR3, as DNA: TGTGCCAGCAGTTCAAGCCCGAGCTCCTACGAGCAGTACTTC. This sequence joins TRBV27 and TRBJ2-7; D is ambiguous. CDR3 length equals 14 residues. CDR1 is MNHEY and CDR2 is SMNVEV in the germline V gene (reference sequence). Deletions cut 4 bases from V and 0 bases from J, with 10 bases between.

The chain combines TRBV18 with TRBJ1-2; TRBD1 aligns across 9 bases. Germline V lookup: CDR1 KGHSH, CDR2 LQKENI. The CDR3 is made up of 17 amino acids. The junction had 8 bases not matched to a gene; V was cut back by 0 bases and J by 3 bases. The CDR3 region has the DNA TGTGCCAGCTCACCACCTAACCGGGACAGGGCCCACTATGGCTACACCTTC. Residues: CASSPPNRDRAHYGYTF.

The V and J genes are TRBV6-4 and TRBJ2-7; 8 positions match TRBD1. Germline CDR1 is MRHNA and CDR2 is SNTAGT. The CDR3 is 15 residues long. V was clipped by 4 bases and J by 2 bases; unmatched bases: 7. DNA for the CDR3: TGTGCCAGCAGTGGCCGGGACAGGCTCACCTACGAGCAGTACTTC. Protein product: CASSGRDRLTYEQYF.

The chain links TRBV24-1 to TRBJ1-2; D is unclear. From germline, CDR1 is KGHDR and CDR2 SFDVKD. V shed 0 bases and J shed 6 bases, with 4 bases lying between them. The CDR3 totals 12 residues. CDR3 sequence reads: CATSDLLDGYTF. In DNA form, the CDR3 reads TGTGCCACCAGTGATTTGTTAGATGGCTACACCTTC.

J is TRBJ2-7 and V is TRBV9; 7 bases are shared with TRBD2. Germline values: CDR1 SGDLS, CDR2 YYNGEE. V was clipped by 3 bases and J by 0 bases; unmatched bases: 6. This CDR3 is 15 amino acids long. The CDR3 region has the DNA TGTGCCAGCAGCGCTCGGGACTACACCTCCTACGAGCAGTACTTC. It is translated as CASSARDYTSYEQYF.

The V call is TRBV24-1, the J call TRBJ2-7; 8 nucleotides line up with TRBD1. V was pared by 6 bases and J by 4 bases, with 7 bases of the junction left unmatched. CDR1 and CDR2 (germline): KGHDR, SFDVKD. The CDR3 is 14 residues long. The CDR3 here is CATSSRTGQYEQYF. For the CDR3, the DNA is TGTGCCACCAGTTCTAGGACAGGGCAGTACGAGCAGTACTTC.